Listed below are T cell receptor beta chains from one sample, sequenced in a study of blood T cell repertoires in COVID-19. Clones were read by immunoSEQ multiplex PCR, and TCRdb kept only the in-frame ones, dropping some. The sample carries 200,000 to 250,000 clones, roughly 92% recorded once. The sample taken for sequencing was peripheral blood. Receptor source: a man in his fifties or sixties with COVID-19, enrolled during active disease. The CDR3 runs from the conserved cysteine through the conserved F or W. A D gene is named only where the DNA matches it firmly. The size of a clone is reported for some rows only, either as once, few or many, or as a class for expanded clones.

j_call	clone_size	v_call	d_call	cdr3_aa	cdr3_nt
TRBJ2-7	once	TRBV3-1/TRBV3-2	NA	CASSRRSGASYEQYF	TGTGCCAGCAGCCGGAGGTCAGGCGCCTCCTACGAGCAGTACTTC
TRBJ2-3	NA	TRBV24-1	NA	CATSDFGQGTDTQYF	TGTGCCACCAGTGATTTTGGGCAGGGCACAGATACGCAGTATTTT
TRBJ1-4	NA	TRBV6-5	TRBD1	CASSSGTATNEKLFF	TGTGCCAGCAGTTCCGGGACAGCAACCAATGAAAAACTGTTTTTT
TRBJ1-1	once	TRBV9	NA	CASSATPGSEAFF	TGTGCCAGCAGCGCAACACCAGGGTCGGAAGCTTTCTTT
TRBJ2-7	once	TRBV4-1	NA	CASSQGHPWGSYEQYF	TGCGCCAGCAGCCAGGGACACCCATGGGGGTCCTACGAGCAGTACTTC
TRBJ2-1	once	TRBV5-6	TRBD2	CASSLEPSGRNNEQFF	TGTGCCAGCAGCTTGGAACCTAGCGGGAGGAACAATGAGCAGTTCTTC
TRBJ2-1	NA	TRBV5-6	TRBD1	CASSWGQGSYNEQFF	TGTGCCAGCAGCTGGGGACAGGGCTCCTACAATGAGCAGTTCTTC
TRBJ1-2	NA	TRBV29-1	NA	CSVERGLGYTF	TGCAGCGTTGAACGCGGGTTGGGCTACACCTTC
TRBJ1-6	NA	TRBV18	NA	CASSAGRGTYNSPLHF	TGTGCCAGCTCCGCGGGACGGGGCACCTATAATTCACCCCTCCACTTT
TRBJ2-2	NA	TRBV15	TRBD1	CATSPGQGHRELFF	TGTGCCACCAGCCCGGGACAGGGCCACCGGGAGCTGTTTTTT
TRBJ2-1	NA	TRBV4-2	NA	CASSQDRLNYNEQFF	TGTGCCAGCAGCCAAGACAGGCTTAATTACAATGAGCAGTTCTTC
TRBJ1-2	NA	TRBV2	NA	CASSESGNYGYTF	TGTGCCAGCAGTGAATCGGGGAACTATGGCTACACCTTC
TRBJ1-2	NA	TRBV19	TRBD1	CASSTTGFVNGYTF	TGTGCCAGTAGCACGACAGGGTTCGTGAATGGCTACACCTTC
TRBJ2-1	NA	TRBV4-2	NA	CASSQQGNNEQFF	TGTGCCAGCAGCCAACAGGGCAACAATGAGCAGTTCTTC
TRBJ2-7	NA	TRBV4-1	TRBD1	CASSPYRQGPYEQYF	TGCGCCAGCAGCCCATACCGACAGGGACCCTACGAGCAGTACTTC
TRBJ1-4	NA	TRBV9	NA	CASGPGVNEKLFF	TGTGCCAGCGGTCCAGGGGTTAATGAAAAACTGTTTTTT
TRBJ2-2	NA	TRBV19	NA	CASSIIGGTRANTGELFF	TGTGCCAGTAGTATTATTGGCGGGACGCGGGCGAACACCGGGGAGCTGTTTTTT
TRBJ1-3	NA	TRBV27	NA	CASSRRVGTENTIYF	TGTGCCAGCAGTAGGAGGGTCGGGACGGAAAACACCATATATTTT
TRBJ1-1	NA	TRBV9	TRBD1	CASNGQGVGTEAFF	TGTGCCAGCAACGGACAGGGGGTTGGCACTGAAGCTTTCTTT
TRBJ2-1	NA	TRBV29-1	TRBD2	CSVQLAGVYNEQFF	TGCAGCGTGCAACTAGCGGGAGTTTACAATGAGCAGTTCTTC
TRBJ1-6	NA	TRBV12-3/TRBV12-4	NA	CATSPGEGSPLHF	TGTGCCACGAGCCCGGGGGAGGGGTCACCCCTCCACTTT
TRBJ2-1	NA	TRBV7-9	NA	CASSLGPQTNVNEQFF	TGTGCCAGCAGCTTAGGGCCGCAAACGAACGTGAATGAGCAGTTCTTC
TRBJ2-7	NA	TRBV18	TRBD2	CASSPLGGTSGSYEQYF	TGTGCCAGCTCACCTCTAGGCGGGACTAGCGGGAGCTACGAGCAGTACTTC
TRBJ2-2	NA	TRBV7-3	TRBD2	CASSLFGLAGANTGELFF	TGTGCCAGCAGCTTATTTGGGCTAGCGGGAGCGAACACCGGGGAGCTGTTTTTT
TRBJ2-1	NA	TRBV18	TRBD2	CASSLPGLAGTYNEQFF	TGTGCCAGCTCATTACCGGGACTAGCGGGGACCTACAATGAGCAGTTCTTC
TRBJ2-1	NA	TRBV7-9	NA	CASSQFNEQFF	TGTGCCAGCAGCCAGTTCAATGAGCAGTTCTTC